This record covers a single T cell receptor beta chain. Its antigen is unidentified. This sample is drawn from a study of OX40 agonist ivuxolimab in advanced cancers. General study results and limits: On average, a greater number of expanded clones characterised CD8+ T cells relative to CD4+. At doses 0.1 to 3.0 mg/kg, CD4+ and CD8+ clones expanded. Among the least clonally expanded were partial responders at 0.1-3.0 mg/kg.

Assay: immunoSEQ multiplex PCR; the TCRdb copy retains only in-frame clones and omits some. This table holds 75,000 to 90,000 clones, more than 80% found once. Blood draws occurred at baseline, cycle 4 day 1, and cycle 7 day 1. This clonotype was obtained from an adult with an advanced solid tumor such as melanoma, head and neck, liver or kidney cancer. Source: CD4+ or CD8+ T cells sorted from blood, taken in a trial of the OX40 agonist ivuxolimab.

The CDR3: CASSSLLTMAFF. In nucleotides, the CDR3 is TGTGCCAGTAGTTCCCTGTTGACTATGGCTTTCTTT. The J gene is TRBJ1-1, the V gene TRBV19, with D uncertain. The germline gives CDR1 LNHDA, CDR2 SQIVND (reference sequence). The CDR3 consists of 12 residues. V was clipped by 5 bases and J by 11 bases, with 15 bases between them.